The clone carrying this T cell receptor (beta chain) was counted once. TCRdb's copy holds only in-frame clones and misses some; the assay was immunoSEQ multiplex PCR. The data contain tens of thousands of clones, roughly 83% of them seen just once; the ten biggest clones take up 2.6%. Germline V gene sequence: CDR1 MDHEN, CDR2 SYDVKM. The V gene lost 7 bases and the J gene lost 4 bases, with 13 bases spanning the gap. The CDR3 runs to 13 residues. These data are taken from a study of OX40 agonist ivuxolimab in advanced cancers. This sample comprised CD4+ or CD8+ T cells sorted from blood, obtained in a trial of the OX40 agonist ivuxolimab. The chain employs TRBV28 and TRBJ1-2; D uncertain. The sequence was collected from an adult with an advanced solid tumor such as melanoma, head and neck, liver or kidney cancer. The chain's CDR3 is CASIRSGFYGYTF. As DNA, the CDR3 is TGTGCCAGCATCCGATCGGGATTCTATGGCTACACCTTC.